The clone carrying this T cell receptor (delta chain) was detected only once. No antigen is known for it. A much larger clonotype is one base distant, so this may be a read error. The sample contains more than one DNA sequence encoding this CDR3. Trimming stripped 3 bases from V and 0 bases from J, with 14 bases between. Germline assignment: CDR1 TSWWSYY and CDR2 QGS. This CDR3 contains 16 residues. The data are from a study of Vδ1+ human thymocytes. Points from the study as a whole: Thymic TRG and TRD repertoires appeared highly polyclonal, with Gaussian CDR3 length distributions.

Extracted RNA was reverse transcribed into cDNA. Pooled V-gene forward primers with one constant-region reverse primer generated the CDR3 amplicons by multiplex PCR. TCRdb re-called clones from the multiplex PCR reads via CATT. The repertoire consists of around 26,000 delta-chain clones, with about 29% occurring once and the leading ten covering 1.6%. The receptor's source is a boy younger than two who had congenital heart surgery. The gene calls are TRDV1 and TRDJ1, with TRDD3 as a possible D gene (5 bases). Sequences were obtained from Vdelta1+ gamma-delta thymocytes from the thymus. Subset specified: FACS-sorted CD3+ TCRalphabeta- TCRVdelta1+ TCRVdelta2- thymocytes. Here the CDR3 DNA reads TGTGCTCTTGGGGAGAAAGGGGGTTCGTACACCGATAAACTCATCTTT. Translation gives CALGEKGGSYTDKLIF.